This entry features one TCR beta chain sequence. CDR3 length: 19 amino acids. Germline V gene sequence: CDR1 SEHNR, CDR2 FQNEAQ (reference sequence). Deletions cut 0 bases from V and 0 bases from J, with 18 bases between. Clones were read by immunoSEQ multiplex PCR, and TCRdb kept only the in-frame ones, dropping some. The table includes 310,000 or so clones, around 88% detected once. The sample belongs to a study of blood T cell repertoires in COVID-19. Across the whole study: Samples came from the United States, Italy and Spain, spanning acute and convalescent COVID-19.

Clinical history as reported by participants underpinned cohort assignment. The rearrangement joins TRBV7-9 to TRBJ1-5; tentative D call: TRBD1 (6 bases). The sequenced material came from PBMCs or T cells enriched from blood (not recorded which). The receptor was isolated from a woman in her thirties or forties who had recovered from COVID-19. DNA for the CDR3: TGTGCCAGCAGCTTAGCAAGTGGACAGCTCAGTGATAGCAATCAGCCCCAGCATTTT. It yields the protein CASSLASGQLSDSNQPQHF.